The present entry profiles one T cell receptor (beta chain) with its context. Its antigen is unknown. Using its own MiXCR run on the reads, TCRdb lists one record per CDR3 protein. The sample lists approximately 590,000 distinct CDR3 sequences, approximately 40% seen once, with 48% in the top ten. The data derive from a study of T cell repertoires in cytomegalovirus infection. Trimming cost V 4 bases and J 3 bases, with 13 bases left between them. This CDR3 spans 14 amino acids. The clonotype was recovered from a human donor in good health (CMV status not recorded). Some clones in this sample may be carry-over from other donors' samples. The material was cultured PBMCs, obtained from culture after CMV antigen stimulation. The rearrangement links TRBV12-3 or TRBV12-4 to TRBJ2-7, with unresolved D. The CDR3 sequence is CASSSSRSFYEQYF. Written as DNA, the CDR3 is TGTGCCAGCAGTTCATCCCGAAGCTTCTACGAGCAGTACTTC.